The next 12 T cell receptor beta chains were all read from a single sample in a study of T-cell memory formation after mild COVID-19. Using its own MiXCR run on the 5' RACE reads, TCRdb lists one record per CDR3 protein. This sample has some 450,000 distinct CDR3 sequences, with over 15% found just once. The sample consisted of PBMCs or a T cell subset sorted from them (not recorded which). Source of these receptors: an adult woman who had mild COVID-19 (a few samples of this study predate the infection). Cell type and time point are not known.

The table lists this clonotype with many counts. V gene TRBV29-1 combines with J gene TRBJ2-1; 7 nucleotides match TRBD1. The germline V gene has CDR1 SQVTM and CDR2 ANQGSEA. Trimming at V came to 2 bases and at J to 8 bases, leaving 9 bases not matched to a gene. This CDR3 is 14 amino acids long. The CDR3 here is CSVEMETGMYEQFF. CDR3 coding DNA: TGCAGCGTTGAAATGGAGACAGGGATGTATGAGCAGTTCTTC.

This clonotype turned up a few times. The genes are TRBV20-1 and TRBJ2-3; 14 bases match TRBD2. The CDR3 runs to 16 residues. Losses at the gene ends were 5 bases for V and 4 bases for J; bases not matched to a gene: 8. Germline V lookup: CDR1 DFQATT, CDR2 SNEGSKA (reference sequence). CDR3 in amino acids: CSAATSGRGFADTQYF. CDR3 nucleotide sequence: TGCAGTGCTGCGACTAGCGGGAGGGGATTTGCAGATACGCAGTATTTT.

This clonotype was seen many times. The CDR3 DNA is TGTGCCAGCAGCGGGGGGACTAGCGGGACTCTATACTTC. Translated, it gives CASSGGTSGTLYF. The chain employs TRBV9 and TRBJ2-7; TRBD2 agrees at 13 bases. The V gene end was trimmed by 3 bases and the J gene end by 13 bases; junction bases not matched to a gene: 7. The germline CDR1 and CDR2 sequences are SGDLS and YYNGEE. The CDR3 loop spans 13 amino acids.

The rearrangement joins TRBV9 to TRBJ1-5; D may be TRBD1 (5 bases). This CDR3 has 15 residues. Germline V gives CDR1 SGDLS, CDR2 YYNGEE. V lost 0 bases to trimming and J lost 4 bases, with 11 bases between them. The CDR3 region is CASSVGGATNQPQHF. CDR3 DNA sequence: TGTGCCAGCAGCGTAGGAGGGGCAACGAATCAGCCCCAGCATTTT.

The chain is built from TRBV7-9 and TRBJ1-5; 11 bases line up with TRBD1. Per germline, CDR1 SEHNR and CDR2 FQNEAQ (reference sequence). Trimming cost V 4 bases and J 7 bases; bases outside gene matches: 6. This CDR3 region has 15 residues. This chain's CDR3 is CASSSTRDRGQPQHF. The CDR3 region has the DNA TGTGCCAGCAGCTCGACCCGGGACAGGGGGCAGCCCCAGCATTTT.

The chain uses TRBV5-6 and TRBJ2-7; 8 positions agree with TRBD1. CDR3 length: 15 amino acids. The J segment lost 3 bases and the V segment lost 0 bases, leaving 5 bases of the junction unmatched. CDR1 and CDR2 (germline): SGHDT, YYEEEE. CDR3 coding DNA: TGTGCCAGCAGCTTGGTTTCGGGACAGGACTACGAGCAGTACTTC. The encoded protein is CASSLVSGQDYEQYF.

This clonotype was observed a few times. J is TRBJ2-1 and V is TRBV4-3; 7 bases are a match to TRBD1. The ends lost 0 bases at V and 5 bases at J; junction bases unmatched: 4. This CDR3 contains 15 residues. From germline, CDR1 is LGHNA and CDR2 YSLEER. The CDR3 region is CASSQDSGQNNEQFF. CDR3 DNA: TGCGCCAGCAGCCAAGATTCGGGACAGAACAATGAGCAGTTCTTC.

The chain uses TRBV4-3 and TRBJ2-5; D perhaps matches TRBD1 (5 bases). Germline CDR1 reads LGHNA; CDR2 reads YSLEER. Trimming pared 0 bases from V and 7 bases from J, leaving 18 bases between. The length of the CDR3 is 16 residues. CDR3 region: CASSQDFITATGTQYF. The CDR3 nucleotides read TGCGCCAGCAGCCAAGATTTTATTACGGCTACAGGGACCCAGTACTTC.

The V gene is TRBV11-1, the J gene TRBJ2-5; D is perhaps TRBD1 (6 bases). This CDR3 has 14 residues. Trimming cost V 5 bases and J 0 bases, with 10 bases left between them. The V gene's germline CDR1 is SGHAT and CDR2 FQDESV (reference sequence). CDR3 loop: CASSPDRYQETQYF. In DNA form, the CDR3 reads TGTGCCAGCAGCCCCGACAGGTACCAAGAGACCCAGTACTTC.

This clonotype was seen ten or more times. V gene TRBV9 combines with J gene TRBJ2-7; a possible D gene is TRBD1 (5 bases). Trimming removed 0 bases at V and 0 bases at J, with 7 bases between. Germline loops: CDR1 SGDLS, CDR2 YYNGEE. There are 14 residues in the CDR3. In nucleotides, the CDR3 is TGTGCCAGCAGCGTAGGTGACAGCTCCTACGAGCAGTACTTC. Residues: CASSVGDSSYEQYF. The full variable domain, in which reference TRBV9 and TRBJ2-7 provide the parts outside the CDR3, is DSGVTQTPKHLITATGQRVTLRCSPRSGDLSVYWYQQSLDQGLQFLIQYYNGEERAKGNILERFSAQQFPDLHSELNLSSLELGDSALYFCASSVGDSSYEQYFGPGTRLTVT.

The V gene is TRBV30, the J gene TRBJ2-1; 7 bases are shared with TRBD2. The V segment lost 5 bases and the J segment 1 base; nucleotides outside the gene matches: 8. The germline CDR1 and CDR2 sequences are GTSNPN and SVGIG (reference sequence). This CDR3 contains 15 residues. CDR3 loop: CAWDLTGGSYNEQFF. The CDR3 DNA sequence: TGTGCCTGGGACCTAACGGGGGGATCCTACAATGAGCAGTTCTTC. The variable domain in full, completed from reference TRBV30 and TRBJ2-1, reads SQTIHQWPATLVQPVGSPLSLECTVEGTSNPNLYWYRQAAGRGLQLLFYSVGIGQISSEVPQNLSASRPQDRQFILSSKKLLLSDSGFYLCAWDLTGGSYNEQFFGPGTRLTVL.

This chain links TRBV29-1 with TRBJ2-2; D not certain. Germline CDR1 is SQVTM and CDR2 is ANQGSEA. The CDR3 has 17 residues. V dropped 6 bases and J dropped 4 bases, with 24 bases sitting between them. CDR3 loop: CSVSDQMASGPTGELFF. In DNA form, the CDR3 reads TGCAGCGTATCGGACCAAATGGCGTCCGGGCCCACCGGGGAGCTGTTTTTT.